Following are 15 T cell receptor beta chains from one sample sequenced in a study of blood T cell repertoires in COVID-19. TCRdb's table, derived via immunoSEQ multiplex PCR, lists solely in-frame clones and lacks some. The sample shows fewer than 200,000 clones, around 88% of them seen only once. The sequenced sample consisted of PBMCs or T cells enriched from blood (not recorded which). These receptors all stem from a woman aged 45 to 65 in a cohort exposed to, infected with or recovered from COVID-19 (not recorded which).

For the CDR3, the DNA is TGTGCCAGCAGCCCTATAGTGGGACCGGACAGGGCGGATGGCTACACCTTC. Translating gives CASSPIVGPDRADGYTF. J is TRBJ1-2 and V is TRBV9, with 8 bases lining up with TRBD1. Per germline, CDR1 SGDLS and CDR2 YYNGEE. V was pared by 4 bases and J by 6 bases, with 17 bases of the junction left unmatched. The CDR3 has 17 amino acids.

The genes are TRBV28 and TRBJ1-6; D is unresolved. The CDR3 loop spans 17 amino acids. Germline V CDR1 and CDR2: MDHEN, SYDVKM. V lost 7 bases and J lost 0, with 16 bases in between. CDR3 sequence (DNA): TGTGCCAGCACCGGAGGACCGTTAAGCTCCTATAATTCACCCCTCCACTTT. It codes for CASTGGPLSSYNSPLHF.

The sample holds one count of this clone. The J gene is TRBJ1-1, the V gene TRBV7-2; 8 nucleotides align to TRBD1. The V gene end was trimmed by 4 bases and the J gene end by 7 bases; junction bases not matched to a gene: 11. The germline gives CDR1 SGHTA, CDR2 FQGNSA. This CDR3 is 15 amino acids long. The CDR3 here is CASSSNPGGWGEAFF. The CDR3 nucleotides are TGTGCCAGCAGCTCCAACCCAGGGGGCTGGGGTGAAGCTTTCTTT.

CDR3 amino acids: CASSFGLAGGPLQETQYF. In DNA, the CDR3 is TGCGCCAGCAGCTTTGGACTAGCGGGGGGGCCTTTACAAGAGACCCAGTACTTC. This chain joins TRBV5-1 and TRBJ2-5; TRBD2 agrees at 15 bases. The V gene's germline CDR1 is SGHRS and CDR2 YFSETQ. This CDR3 has 18 residues. V dropped 2 bases and J dropped 2; count of bases not matched to a gene: 7.

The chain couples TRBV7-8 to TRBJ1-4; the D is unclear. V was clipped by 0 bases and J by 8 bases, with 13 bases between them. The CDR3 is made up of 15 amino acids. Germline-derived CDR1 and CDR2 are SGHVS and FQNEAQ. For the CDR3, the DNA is TGTGCCAGCAGCTTAGCGGGGAGCGATGGAGAAAAACTGTTTTTT. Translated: CASSLAGSDGEKLFF.

The CDR3 coding sequence is TGTGCCAGCAGTGAACCCTACGGACTAGCGGGCACAGATACGCAGTATTTT. This codes for CASSEPYGLAGTDTQYF. The chain couples TRBV2 to TRBJ2-3; 10 bases map to TRBD2. The germline CDR1 and CDR2 sequences are SNHLY and FYNNEI. V lost 2 bases to trimming and J lost 1 base; unmatched junction nucleotides: 6. This CDR3 is built from 17 residues.

In DNA form, the CDR3 reads TGTGCCAGCAGTTTATTCGGGGGTTATGAGCAGTTCTTC. Translated: CASSLFGGYEQFF. The chain carries TRBV27 and TRBJ2-1, with D possibly being TRBD2 (6 bases). This CDR3 has 13 amino acids. The germline gives CDR1 MNHEY, CDR2 SMNVEV (reference sequence). The ends were cut back, 1 base at V and 8 bases at J, with 9 bases in the middle.

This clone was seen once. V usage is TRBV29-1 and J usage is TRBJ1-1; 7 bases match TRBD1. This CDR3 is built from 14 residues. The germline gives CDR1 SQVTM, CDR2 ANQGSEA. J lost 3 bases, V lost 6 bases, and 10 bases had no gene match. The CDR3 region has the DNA TGCAGCGTCATAAAACAGGGGCATGACACTGAAGCTTTCTTT. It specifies CSVIKQGHDTEAFF.

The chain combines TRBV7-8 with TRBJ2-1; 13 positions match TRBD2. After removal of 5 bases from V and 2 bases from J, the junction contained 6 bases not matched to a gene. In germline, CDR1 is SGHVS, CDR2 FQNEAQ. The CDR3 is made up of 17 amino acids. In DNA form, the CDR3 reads TGTGCCAGCAGCCAAAGGACTAGCGGGAGAACCTACAATGAGCAGTTCTTC. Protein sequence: CASSQRTSGRTYNEQFF.

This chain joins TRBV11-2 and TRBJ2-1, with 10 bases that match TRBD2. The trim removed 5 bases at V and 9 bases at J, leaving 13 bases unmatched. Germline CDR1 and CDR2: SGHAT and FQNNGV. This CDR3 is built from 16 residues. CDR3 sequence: CASSTPGTSVVREQFF. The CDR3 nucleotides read TGTGCCAGCAGCACCCCCGGGACTAGCGTTGTTCGTGAGCAGTTCTTC.

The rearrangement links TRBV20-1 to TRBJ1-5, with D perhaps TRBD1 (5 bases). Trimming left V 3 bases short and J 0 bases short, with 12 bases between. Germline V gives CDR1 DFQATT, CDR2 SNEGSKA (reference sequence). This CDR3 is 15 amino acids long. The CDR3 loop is CSASRPGNSNQPQHF. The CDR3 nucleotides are TGCAGTGCTAGTCGGCCAGGGAATAGCAATCAGCCCCAGCATTTT.

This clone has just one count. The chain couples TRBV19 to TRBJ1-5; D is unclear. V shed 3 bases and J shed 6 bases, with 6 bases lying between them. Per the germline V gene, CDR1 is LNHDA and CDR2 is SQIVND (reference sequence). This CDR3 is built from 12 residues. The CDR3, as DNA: TGTGCCAGTAGTATCCTCAGTCAGCCCCAGCATTTT. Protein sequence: CASSILSQPQHF.

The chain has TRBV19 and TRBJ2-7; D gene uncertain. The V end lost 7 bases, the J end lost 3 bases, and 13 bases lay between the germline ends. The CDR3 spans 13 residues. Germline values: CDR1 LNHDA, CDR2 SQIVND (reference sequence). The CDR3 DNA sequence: TGTGCCAGTATGACATCGGCGAGCTACGAGCAGTACTTC. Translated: CASMTSASYEQYF. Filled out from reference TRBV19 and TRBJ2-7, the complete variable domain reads DGGITQSPKYLFRKEGQNVTLSCEQNLNHDAMYWYRQDPGQGLRLIYYSQIVNDFQKGDIAEGYSVSREKKESFPLTVTSAQKNPTAFYLCASMTSASYEQYFGPGTRLTVT.

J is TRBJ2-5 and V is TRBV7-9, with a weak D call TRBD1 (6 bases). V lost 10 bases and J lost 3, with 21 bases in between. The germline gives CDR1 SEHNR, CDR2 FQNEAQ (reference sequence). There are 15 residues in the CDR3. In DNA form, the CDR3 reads TGTGCCACCTCAGGGGCCGGTCGGGGAGAAGAGACCCAGTACTTC. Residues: CATSGAGRGEETQYF.

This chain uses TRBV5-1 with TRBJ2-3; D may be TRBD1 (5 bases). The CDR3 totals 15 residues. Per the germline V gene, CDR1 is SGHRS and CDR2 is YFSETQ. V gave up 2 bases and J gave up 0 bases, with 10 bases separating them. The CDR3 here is CASSFGRTSTDTQYF. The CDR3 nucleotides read TGCGCCAGCAGCTTCGGCAGGACAAGCACAGATACGCAGTATTTT.